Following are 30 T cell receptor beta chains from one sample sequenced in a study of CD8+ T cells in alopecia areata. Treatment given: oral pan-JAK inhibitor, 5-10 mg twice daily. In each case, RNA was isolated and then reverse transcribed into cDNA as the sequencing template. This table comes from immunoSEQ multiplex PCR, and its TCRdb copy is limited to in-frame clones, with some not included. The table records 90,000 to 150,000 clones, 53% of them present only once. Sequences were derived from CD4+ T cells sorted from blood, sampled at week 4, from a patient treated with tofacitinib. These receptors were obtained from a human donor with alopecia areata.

The CDR3 bases are TGTGCCAGCAGTGAATGGATTAGTCGGGGAGCCACAGATACGCAGTATTTT. Its protein is CASSEWISRGATDTQYF. The chain is built from TRBV6-1 and TRBJ2-3; D possibly corresponds to TRBD2 (5 bases). This CDR3 has 17 amino acids. Germline V CDR1 and CDR2: MNHNS, SASEGT. V was pared by 2 bases and J by 2 bases, with 17 bases between.

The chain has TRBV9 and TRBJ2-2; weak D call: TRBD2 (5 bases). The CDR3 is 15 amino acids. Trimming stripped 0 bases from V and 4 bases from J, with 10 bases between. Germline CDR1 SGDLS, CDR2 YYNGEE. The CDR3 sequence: CASSVGSAGTGELFF. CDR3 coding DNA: TGTGCCAGCAGCGTAGGATCGGCGGGCACCGGGGAGCTGTTTTTT.

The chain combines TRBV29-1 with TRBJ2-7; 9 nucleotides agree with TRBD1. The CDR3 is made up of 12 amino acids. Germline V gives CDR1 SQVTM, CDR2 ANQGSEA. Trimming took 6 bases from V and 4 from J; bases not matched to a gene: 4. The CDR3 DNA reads TGCAGCGTGCTACAGGGGGCGTACGAGCAGTACTTC. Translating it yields CSVLQGAYEQYF.

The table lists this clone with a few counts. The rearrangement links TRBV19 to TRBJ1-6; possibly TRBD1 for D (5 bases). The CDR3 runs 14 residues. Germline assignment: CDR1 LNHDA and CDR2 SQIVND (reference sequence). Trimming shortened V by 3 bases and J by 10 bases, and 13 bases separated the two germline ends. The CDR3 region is CASSMVRGDSPLHF. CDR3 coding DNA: TGTGCCAGTAGTATGGTGCGCGGGGACTCACCCCTCCACTTT.

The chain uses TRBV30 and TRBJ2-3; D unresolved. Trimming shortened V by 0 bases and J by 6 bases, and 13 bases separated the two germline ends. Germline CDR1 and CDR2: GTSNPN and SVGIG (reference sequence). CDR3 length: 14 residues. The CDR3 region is CAWSVARVADTQYF. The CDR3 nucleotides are TGTGCCTGGAGTGTAGCAAGGGTGGCGGATACGCAGTATTTT.

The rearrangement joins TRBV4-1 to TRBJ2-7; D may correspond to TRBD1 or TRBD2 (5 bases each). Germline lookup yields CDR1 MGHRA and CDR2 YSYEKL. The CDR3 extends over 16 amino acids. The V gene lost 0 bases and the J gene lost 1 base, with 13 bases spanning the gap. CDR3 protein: CASSQDGGGVSYEQYF. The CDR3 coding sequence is TGCGCCAGCAGCCAAGATGGGGGTGGGGTTTCCTACGAGCAGTACTTC.

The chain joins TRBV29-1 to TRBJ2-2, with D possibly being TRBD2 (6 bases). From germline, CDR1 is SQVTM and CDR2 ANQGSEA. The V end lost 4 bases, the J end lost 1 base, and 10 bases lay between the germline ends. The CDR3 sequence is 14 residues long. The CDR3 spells CSVVEGLNTGELFF. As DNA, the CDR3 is TGCAGCGTTGTGGAGGGACTGAACACCGGGGAGCTGTTTTTT.

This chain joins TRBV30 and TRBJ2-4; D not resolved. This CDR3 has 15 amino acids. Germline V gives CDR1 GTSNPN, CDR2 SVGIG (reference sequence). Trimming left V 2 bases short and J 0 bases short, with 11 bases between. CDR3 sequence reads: CAWSIGQLAKNIQYF. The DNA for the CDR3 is TGTGCCTGGAGTATCGGGCAGCTAGCCAAAAACATTCAGTACTTC.

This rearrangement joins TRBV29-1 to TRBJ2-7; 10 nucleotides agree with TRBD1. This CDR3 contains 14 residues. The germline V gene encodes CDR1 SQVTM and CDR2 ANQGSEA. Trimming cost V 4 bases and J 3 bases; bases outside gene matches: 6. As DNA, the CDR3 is TGCAGCGTTGGACAGGGGGCGATGGGCTACGAGCAGTACTTC. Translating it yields CSVGQGAMGYEQYF.

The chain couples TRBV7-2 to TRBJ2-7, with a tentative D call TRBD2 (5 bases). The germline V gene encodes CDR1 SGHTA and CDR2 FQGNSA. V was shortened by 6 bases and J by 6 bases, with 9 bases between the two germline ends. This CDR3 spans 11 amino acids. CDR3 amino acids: CASSTGSEQYF. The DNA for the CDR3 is TGTGCCAGCAGTACGGGAAGCGAGCAGTACTTC. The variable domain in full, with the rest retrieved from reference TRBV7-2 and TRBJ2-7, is GAGVSQSPSNKVTEKGKDVELRCDPISGHTALYWYRQSLGQGLEFLIYFQGNSAPDKSGLPSDRFSAERTGGSVSTLTIQRTQQEDSAVYLCASSTGSEQYFGPGTRLTVT.

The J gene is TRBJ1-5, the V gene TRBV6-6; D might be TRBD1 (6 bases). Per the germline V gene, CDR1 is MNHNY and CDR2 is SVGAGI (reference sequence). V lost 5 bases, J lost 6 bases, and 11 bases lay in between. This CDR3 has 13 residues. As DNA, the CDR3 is TGTGCCAGCAGTCAAGTCAGGGGTCAGCCCCAGCATTTT. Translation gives CASSQVRGQPQHF.

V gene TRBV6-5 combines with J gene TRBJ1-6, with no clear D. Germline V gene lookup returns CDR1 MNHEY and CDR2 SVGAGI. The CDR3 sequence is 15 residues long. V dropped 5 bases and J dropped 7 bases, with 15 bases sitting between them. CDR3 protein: CASSILEVHNSPLHF. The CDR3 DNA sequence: TGTGCCAGCAGTATCCTCGAGGTCCACAATTCACCCCTCCACTTT.

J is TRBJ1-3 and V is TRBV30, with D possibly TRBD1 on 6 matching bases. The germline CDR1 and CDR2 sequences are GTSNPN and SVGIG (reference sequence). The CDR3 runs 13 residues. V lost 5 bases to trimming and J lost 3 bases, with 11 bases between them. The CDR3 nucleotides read TGTGCCTGGGGTAGGACAGTTGGAAACACCATATATTTT. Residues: CAWGRTVGNTIYF.

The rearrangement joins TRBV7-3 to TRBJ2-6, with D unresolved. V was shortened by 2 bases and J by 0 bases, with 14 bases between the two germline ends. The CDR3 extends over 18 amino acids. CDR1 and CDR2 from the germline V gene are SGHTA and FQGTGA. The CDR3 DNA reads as TGTGCCAGCAGCTTAGGTCTTGGAGACATCTCTGGGGCCAACGTCCTGACTTTC. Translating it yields CASSLGLGDISGANVLTF. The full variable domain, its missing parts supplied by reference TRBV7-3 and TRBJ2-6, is GAGVSQTPSNKVTEKGKYVELRCDPISGHTALYWYRQSLGQGPEFLIYFQGTGAADDSGLPNDRFFAVRPEGSVSTLKIQRTERGDSAVYLCASSLGLGDISGANVLTFGAGSRLTVL.

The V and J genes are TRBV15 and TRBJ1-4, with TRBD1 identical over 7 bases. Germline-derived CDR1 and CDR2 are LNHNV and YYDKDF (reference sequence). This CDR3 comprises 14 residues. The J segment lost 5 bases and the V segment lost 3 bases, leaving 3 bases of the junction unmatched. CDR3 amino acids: CATSRGQQNEKLFF. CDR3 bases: TGTGCCACCAGCAGGGGACAGCAAAATGAAAAACTGTTTTTT. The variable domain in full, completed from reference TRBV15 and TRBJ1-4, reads DAMVIQNPRYQVTQFGKPVTLSCSQTLNHNVMYWYQQKSSQAPKLLFHYYDKDFNNEADTPDNFQSRRPNTSFCFLDIRSPGLGDTAMYLCATSRGQQNEKLFFGSGTQLSVL.

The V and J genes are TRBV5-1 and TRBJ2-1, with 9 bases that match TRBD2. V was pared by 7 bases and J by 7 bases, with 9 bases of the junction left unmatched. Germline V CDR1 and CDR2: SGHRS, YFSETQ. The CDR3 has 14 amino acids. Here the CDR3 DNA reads TGCGCCAGCGAACGCGGGACTAGCTGGAATGAGCAGTTCTTC. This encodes CASERGTSWNEQFF.

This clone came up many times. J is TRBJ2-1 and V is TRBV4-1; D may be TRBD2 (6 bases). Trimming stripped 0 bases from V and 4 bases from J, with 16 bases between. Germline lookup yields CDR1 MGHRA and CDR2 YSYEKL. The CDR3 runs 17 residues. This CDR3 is CASSQDPWGVRYNEQFF. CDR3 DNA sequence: TGCGCCAGCAGCCAAGATCCCTGGGGGGTCAGATACAATGAGCAGTTCTTC.

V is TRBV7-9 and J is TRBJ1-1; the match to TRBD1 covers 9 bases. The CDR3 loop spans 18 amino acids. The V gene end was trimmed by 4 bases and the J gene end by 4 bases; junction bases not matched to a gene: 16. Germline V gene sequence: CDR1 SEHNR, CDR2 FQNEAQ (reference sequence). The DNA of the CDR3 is TGTGCCAGCAGCTCGCGATCGACGACAGGGGGGATAGGCACTGAAGCTTTCTTT. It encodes CASSSRSTTGGIGTEAFF.

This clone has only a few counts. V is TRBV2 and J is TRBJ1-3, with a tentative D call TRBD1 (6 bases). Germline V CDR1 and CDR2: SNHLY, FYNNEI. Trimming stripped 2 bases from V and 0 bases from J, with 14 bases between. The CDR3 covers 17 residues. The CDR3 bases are TGTGCCAGCAGTGAATGGGCACAGGGATACTCTGGAAACACCATATATTTT. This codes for CASSEWAQGYSGNTIYF. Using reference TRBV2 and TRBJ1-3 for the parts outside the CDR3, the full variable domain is EPEVTQTPSHQVTQMGQEVILRCVPISNHLYFYWYRQILGQKVEFLVSFYNNEISEKSEIFDDQFSVERPDGSNFTLKIRSTKLEDSAMYFCASSEWAQGYSGNTIYFGEGSWLTVV.

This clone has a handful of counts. For the CDR3, the DNA is TGTGCCAGTAGTATAACCCCGCAGGCCCGACGAGAAGAGACCCAGTACTTC. This translates into CASSITPQARREETQYF. The gene calls are TRBV19 and TRBJ2-5, with D unclear. Trimming took off 2 bases at V and 3 bases at J, with 19 bases between the two ends. CDR3 size: 17 residues. The germline CDR1 and CDR2 sequences are LNHDA and SQIVND (reference sequence).

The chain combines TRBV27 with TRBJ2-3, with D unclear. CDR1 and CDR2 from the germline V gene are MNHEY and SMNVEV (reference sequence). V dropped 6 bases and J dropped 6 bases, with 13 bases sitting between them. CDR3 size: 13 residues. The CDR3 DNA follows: TGTGCCAGCAGGGCCCAGAGACTCGATACGCAGTATTTT. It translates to CASRAQRLDTQYF.

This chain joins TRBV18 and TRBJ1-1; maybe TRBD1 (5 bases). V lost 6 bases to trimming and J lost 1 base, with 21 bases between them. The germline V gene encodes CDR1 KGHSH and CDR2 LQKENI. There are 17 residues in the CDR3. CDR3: CASSTTGALTSNTEAFF. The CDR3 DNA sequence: TGTGCCAGCTCCACAACCGGGGCTCTGACTTCGAACACTGAAGCTTTCTTT.

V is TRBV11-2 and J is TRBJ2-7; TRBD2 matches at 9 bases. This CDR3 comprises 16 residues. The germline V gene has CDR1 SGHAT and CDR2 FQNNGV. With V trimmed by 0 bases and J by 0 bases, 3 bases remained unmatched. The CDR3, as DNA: TGTGCCAGCAGCTTAGATCCTAGCGGGGCCTCCTACGAGCAGTACTTC. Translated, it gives CASSLDPSGASYEQYF.

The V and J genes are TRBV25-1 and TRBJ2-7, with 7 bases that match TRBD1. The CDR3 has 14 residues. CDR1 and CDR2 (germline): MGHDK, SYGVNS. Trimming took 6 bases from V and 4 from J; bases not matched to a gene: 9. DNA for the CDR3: TGTGCCAGCAGGCACAGGGGCCCACAATACGAGCAGTACTTC. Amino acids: CASRHRGPQYEQYF.

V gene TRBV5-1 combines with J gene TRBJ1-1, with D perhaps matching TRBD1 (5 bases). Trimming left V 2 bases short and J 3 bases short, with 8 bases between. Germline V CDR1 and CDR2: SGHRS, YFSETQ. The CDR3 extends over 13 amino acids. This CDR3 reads CASSFRDDTEAFF. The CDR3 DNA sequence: TGCGCCAGCAGCTTCCGGGACGACACTGAAGCTTTCTTT.

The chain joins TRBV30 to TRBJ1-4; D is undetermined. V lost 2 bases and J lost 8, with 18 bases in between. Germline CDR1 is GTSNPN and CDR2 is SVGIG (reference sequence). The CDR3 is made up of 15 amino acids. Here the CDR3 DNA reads TGTGCCTGGAGTCCCGCCGGGTTCCGGCGAGAAAAACTGTTTTTT. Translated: CAWSPAGFRREKLFF.

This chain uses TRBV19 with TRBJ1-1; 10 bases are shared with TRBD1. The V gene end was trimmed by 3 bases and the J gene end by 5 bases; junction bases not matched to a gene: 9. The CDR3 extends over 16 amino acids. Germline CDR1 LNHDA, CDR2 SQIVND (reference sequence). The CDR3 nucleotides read TGTGCCAGTAGTATTCAGCCGGGACAGGGGCGAACTGAAGCTTTCTTT. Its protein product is CASSIQPGQGRTEAFF. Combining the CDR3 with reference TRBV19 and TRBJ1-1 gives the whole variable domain DGGITQSPKYLFRKEGQNVTLSCEQNLNHDAMYWYRQDPGQGLRLIYYSQIVNDFQKGDIAEGYSVSREKKESFPLTVTSAQKNPTAFYLCASSIQPGQGRTEAFFGQGTRLTVV.

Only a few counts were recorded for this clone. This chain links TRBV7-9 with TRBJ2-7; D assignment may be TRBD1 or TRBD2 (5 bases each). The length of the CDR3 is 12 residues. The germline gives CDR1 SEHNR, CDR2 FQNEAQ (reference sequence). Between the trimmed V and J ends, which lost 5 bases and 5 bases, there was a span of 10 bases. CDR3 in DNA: TGTGCCAGCAGCGGACTGGGGGACGAGCAGTACTTC. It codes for CASSGLGDEQYF. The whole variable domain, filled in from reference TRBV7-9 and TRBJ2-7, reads DTGVSQNPRHKITKRGQNVTFRCDPISEHNRLYWYRQTLGQGPEFLTYFQNEAQLEKSRLLSDRFSAERPKGSFSTLEIQRTEQGDSAMYLCASSGLGDEQYFGPGTRLTVT.

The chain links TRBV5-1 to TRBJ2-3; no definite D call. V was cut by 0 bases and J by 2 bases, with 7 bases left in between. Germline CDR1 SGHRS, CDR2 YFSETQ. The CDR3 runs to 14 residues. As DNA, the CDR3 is TGCGCCAGCAGCTTGGCTCGGTCCACAGATACGCAGTATTTT. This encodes CASSLARSTDTQYF.

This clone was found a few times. The CDR3 loop reads CASSRTGDTPLHF. The CDR3 bases are TGTGCCAGCAGTAGGACAGGTGACACACCCCTCCACTTT. This chain joins TRBV27 and TRBJ1-6, with 7 bases that match TRBD1. Germline values: CDR1 MNHEY, CDR2 SMNVEV (reference sequence). Losses at the gene ends were 5 bases for V and 11 bases for J; bases not matched to a gene: 6. The CDR3 extends over 13 amino acids.